The rows below give T cell receptor beta chains drawn from one sample of a study of cytotoxic CD8 clonotypes in ibrutinib-treated CLL. Measured with immunoSEQ multiplex PCR; TCRdb has only the in-frame clones, and not every one. In the table there are some 30,000 clones, approximately 80% of which are singletons. The sequences come from PBMCs, collected after 36 months of ibrutinib treatment. Source of these receptors: a human donor with chronic lymphocytic leukemia. Both conserved end residues are part of each CDR3.

>TRBV7-8|TRBJ2-7
CASSLAGGREQYF
>TRBV11-2|TRBJ2-7
CASSFGQDPSYEQYF
>TRBV27|TRBJ2-7
CASSLTSEAYEQYF
>TRBV4-1|TRBJ1-1
CASSHMANTEAFF
>TRBV6-4|TRBJ2-2
CASSDGDTGELFF
>TRBV6-6|TRBJ1-2
CASSRRDGYGYTF
>TRBV7-2|TRBJ2-6
CASSLVVNSGANVLTF
>TRBV27|TRBJ2-2
CASRKTGLNTGELFF
>TRBV11-2|TRBJ1-5
CASSLGTGTNQPQHF
>TRBV4-1|TRBJ1-3
CASSTEAVSSGNTIYF
>TRBV6-6|TRBJ1-5
CASTYGVYSNQPQHF
>TRBV7-9|TRBJ2-7
CASSSIYEQYF
>TRBV19|TRBJ2-7
CASSVQASGEQYF
>TRBV6-4|TRBJ1-5
CASSLQGGQPQHF
>TRBV10-3|TRBJ2-7
CAISEPLNYEQYF
>TRBV4-3|TRBJ1-2
CASSHTGSRGYTF
>TRBV5-1|TRBJ2-3
CASSSLRADTDTQYF
>TRBV7-6|TRBJ1-1
CASSLGTGNTEAFF
>TRBV5-6|TRBJ2-5
CASSLKGQGGETQYF
>TRBV7-9|TRBJ2-7
CASSPRDGYEQYF